This entry describes one TCR beta chain. These data originate in a study of cytotoxic CD8 clonotypes in ibrutinib-treated CLL. Produced via immunoSEQ multiplex PCR; TCRdb's table is partial and in-frame only. The table lists 110,000 to 150,000 clones, around 90% of them singletons, with about a tenth in the top ten. Germline V lookup: CDR1 LNHDA, CDR2 SQIVND (reference sequence). Trimming pared 4 bases from V and 1 base from J, leaving 10 bases between. The CDR3 is made up of 15 amino acids. This chain connects TRBV19 to TRBJ1-4, with D maybe TRBD1 (5 bases). The TCR sequence derives from a human donor with chronic lymphocytic leukemia. Material: PBMCs, obtained after 12 months of ibrutinib treatment. CDR3 nucleotides: TGTGCCAGTAGTAGGGGACCGGTAACTAATGAAAAACTGTTTTTT. Encoded protein: CASSRGPVTNEKLFF.